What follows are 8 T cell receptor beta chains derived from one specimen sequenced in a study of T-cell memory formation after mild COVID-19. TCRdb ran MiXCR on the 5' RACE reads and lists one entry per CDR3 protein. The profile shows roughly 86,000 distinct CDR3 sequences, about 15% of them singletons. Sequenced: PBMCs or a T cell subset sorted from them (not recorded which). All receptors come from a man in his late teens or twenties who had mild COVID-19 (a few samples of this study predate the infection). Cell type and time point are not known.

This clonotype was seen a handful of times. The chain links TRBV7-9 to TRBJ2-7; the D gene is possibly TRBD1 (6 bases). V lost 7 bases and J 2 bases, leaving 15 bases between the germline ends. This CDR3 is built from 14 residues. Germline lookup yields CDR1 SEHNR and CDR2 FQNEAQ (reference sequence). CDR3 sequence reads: CASTPGTQPYEQYF. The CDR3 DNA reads TGTGCCAGCACCCCCGGGACACAGCCCTACGAGCAGTACTTC. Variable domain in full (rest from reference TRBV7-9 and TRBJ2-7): DTGVSQNPRHKITKRGQNVTFRCDPISEHNRLYWYRQTLGQGPEFLTYFQNEAQLEKSRLLSDRFSAERPKGSFSTLEIQRTEQGDSAMYLCASTPGTQPYEQYFGPGTRLTVT.

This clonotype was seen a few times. As DNA, the CDR3 is TGCAGTGCTCCCGAGGGTGAAACCTACAATGAGCAGTTCTTC. Its protein product is CSAPEGETYNEQFF. V and J are TRBV20-1 and TRBJ2-1, with a possible D match to TRBD2 (5 bases). Germline loops: CDR1 DFQATT, CDR2 SNEGSKA (reference sequence). This CDR3 contains 14 residues. V was trimmed by 5 bases and J by 2 bases, leaving 13 bases between them.

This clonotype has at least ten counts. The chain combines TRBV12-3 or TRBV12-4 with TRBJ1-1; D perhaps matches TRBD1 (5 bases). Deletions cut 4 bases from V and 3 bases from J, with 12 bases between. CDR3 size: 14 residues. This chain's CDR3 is CASSSGGWYTEAFF. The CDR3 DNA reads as TGTGCCAGCAGTTCTGGGGGTTGGTACACTGAAGCTTTCTTT.

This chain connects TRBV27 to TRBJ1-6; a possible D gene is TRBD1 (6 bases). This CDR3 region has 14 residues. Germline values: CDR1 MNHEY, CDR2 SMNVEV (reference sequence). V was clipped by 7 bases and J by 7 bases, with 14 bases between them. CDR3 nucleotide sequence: TGTGCCAGCACCCTTGGGGGGGGCAATTCACCCCTCCACTTT. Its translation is CASTLGGGNSPLHF.

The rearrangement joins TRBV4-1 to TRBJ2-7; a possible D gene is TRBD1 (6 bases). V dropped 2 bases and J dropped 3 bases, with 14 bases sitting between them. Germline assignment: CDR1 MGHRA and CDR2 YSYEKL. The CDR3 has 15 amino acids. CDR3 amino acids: CASSQLNDRLYEQYF. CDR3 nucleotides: TGCGCCAGCAGCCAACTTAACGACAGGCTCTACGAGCAGTACTTC.

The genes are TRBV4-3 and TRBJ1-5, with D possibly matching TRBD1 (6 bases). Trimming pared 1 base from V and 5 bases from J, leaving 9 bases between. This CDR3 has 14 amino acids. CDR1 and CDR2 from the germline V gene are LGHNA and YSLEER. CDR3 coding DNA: TGCGCCAGCAGCCAAGGCAGGGGACATCAGCCCCAGCATTTT. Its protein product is CASSQGRGHQPQHF.

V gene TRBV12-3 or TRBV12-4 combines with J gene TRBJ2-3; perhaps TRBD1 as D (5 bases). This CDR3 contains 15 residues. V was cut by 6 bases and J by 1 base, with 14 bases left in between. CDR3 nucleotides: TGTGCCAGCAGGCCTCTCCAGGGCGGCACAGATACGCAGTATTTT. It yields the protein CASRPLQGGTDTQYF.

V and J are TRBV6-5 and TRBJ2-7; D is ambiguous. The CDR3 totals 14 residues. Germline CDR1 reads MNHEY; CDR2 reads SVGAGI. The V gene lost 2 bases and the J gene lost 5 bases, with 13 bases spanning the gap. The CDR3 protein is CASSYRLGPDEQYF. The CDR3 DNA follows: TGTGCCAGCAGTTACCGGCTGGGCCCTGACGAGCAGTACTTC.